The 31 T cell receptor beta chains reported below all come from one sample, sequenced in a study of cytomegalovirus exposure and HLA in healthy donors. A multiplex PCR was run with 60 Vbeta primers and 13 Jbeta primers. Produced via immunoSEQ multiplex PCR; TCRdb's table is partial and in-frame only. This sample has about 130,000 clones, with about 80% found just once. The sequenced sample consisted of PBMCs. Source of these receptors: a woman aged 40 to 49 in good health and CMV-seronegative.

This chain links TRBV19 with TRBJ2-2; TRBD2 is a possible D gene (6 bases). CDR1 and CDR2 from the germline V gene are LNHDA and SQIVND (reference sequence). The CDR3 consists of 15 residues. The V end lost 3 bases, the J end lost 7 bases, and 15 bases lay between the germline ends. The CDR3 coding sequence is TGTGCCAGTAGTATGATCGGCGGGATAAGCGGGGAGCTGTTTTTT. Its translation is CASSMIGGISGELFF.

The chain is built from TRBV5-1 and TRBJ2-3, with 12 bases identical to TRBD2. The CDR3 is 16 amino acids. The germline V gene encodes CDR1 SGHRS and CDR2 YFSETQ. The ends lost 4 bases at V and 2 bases at J; junction bases unmatched: 5. For the CDR3, the DNA is TGCGCCAGCAGCAGTGGACTAGCGGGGAACACAGATACGCAGTATTTT. Amino acid sequence: CASSSGLAGNTDTQYF.

The chain uses TRBV18 and TRBJ2-7; 11 nucleotides agree with TRBD2. The CDR3 has 16 amino acids. V gave up 4 bases and J gave up 7 bases; unmatched junction bases: 12. Germline CDR1 KGHSH, CDR2 LQKENI. The CDR3: CASSQTTSGTSREQYF. CDR3 in DNA: TGTGCCAGCTCACAAACGACTAGCGGGACGTCTCGGGAGCAGTACTTC.

V is TRBV12-5 and J is TRBJ2-3, with TRBD1 matching 7 bases. V lost 6 bases to trimming and J lost 4 bases; unmatched junction nucleotides: 4. Germline V gives CDR1 LGHNT, CDR2 FRNRAP. This CDR3 has 13 amino acids. CDR3 loop: CASGPGQADTQYF. DNA for the CDR3: TGTGCTAGTGGCCCTGGACAGGCAGATACGCAGTATTTT.

As regards this clone: Compared with germline, one end of the junction differs, possibly owing to a read error. J is TRBJ1-5 and V is TRBV5-5, with TRBD1 matching over 9 bases. The length of the CDR3 is 15 residues. Germline V CDR1 and CDR2: SGHKS, YYEKEE (reference sequence). CDR3: CASSLDRGYNQPQHF. Here the CDR3 DNA reads TGTGCCAGCAGTTTGGACAGGGGCTACAATCAGCCCCAGCATTTT.

V gene TRBV5-5 combines with J gene TRBJ1-4, with D hard to call. CDR3 length: 15 residues. The V and J ends lost 0 bases and 8 bases respectively, with 14 bases between them. Germline V gene sequence: CDR1 SGHKS, CDR2 YYEKEE (reference sequence). The CDR3 nucleotides read TGTGCCAGCAGCTTGGAGTCAACTTGGTGGGAAAAACTGTTTTTT. Protein sequence: CASSLESTWWEKLFF.

This sequence joins TRBV6-1 and TRBJ2-5; possible D gene TRBD1, 6 bases. Trimming pared 4 bases from V and 0 bases from J, leaving 15 bases between. CDR1 and CDR2 (germline): MNHNS, SASEGT. This CDR3 region has 16 residues. The CDR3 spells CASSGYRDLYQETQYF. The CDR3 region has the DNA TGTGCCAGCAGTGGATACAGGGATCTGTACCAAGAGACCCAGTACTTC.

The rearrangement joins TRBV6-5 to TRBJ2-3, with 8 bases matching TRBD2. This CDR3 has 15 residues. V lost 6 bases to trimming and J lost 4 bases; unmatched junction nucleotides: 9. Germline CDR1 MNHEY, CDR2 SVGAGI. This CDR3 is CASSRSGGLADTQYF. CDR3 DNA: TGTGCCAGCAGCCGTTCGGGGGGGCTCGCAGATACGCAGTATTTT.

V usage is TRBV5-6 and J usage is TRBJ2-7; a possible D gene is TRBD1 (6 bases). Germline CDR1 SGHDT, CDR2 YYEEEE. CDR3 length: 14 residues. V was pared by 0 bases and J by 1 base, with 8 bases between. The CDR3 nucleotides read TGTGCCAGCAGCTTGGCAGGGGTGTCCTACGAGCAGTACTTC. Encoded protein: CASSLAGVSYEQYF.

This clone was found a few times. This sample includes further DNA sequences coding for the same CDR3. The chain is built from TRBV28 and TRBJ1-2; 8 nucleotides align to TRBD1. V lost 8 bases, J lost 4 bases, and 3 bases stayed unmatched. Germline V gives CDR1 MDHEN, CDR2 SYDVKM. This CDR3 is 12 amino acids long. CDR3 sequence: CASRTGGYGYTF. CDR3 sequence (DNA): TGTGCCAGCCGTACAGGGGGCTATGGCTACACCTTC.

The chain links TRBV4-3 to TRBJ2-7; TRBD2 matches 7 bases. The CDR3 runs 15 residues. The V segment lost 0 bases and the J segment 3 bases; nucleotides outside the gene matches: 5. From germline, CDR1 is LGHNA and CDR2 YSLEER. The CDR3 DNA reads TGCGCCAGCAGCCAAGATGTTCGGGGGGACTACGAGCAGTACTTC. Translation gives CASSQDVRGDYEQYF.

J is TRBJ2-7 and V is TRBV21-1; TRBD1 is taken as the D call from the table, unchecked against the DNA. TRBV21-1 is recorded as a pseudogene. The CDR3 sequence is 18 residues long. In nucleotides, the CDR3 is TGTGCCAGCAGCAATACCAGACACAGGGGGCAGGTAAACTACGAGCAGTACTTC. Translation gives CASSNTRHRGQVNYEQYF.

The chain links TRBV29-1 to TRBJ2-3, with D possibly being TRBD1 or TRBD2 (9 bases each). This CDR3 spans 17 amino acids. CDR1 is SQVTM and CDR2 is ANQGSEA in the germline V gene. V was clipped by 5 bases and J by 1 base, with 22 bases between them. Here the CDR3 reads CSVTGGSVAGGTDTQYF. The CDR3 DNA reads TGCAGCGTTACAGGGGGCTCCGTAGCGGGAGGCACAGATACGCAGTATTTT.

This clone turned up a few times. CDR3: CASSLAGGRDEQFF. The CDR3 nucleotides read TGTGCCAGCAGCTTAGCGGGAGGGCGGGATGAGCAGTTCTTC. The rearrangement links TRBV7-2 to TRBJ2-1; 7 nucleotides align to TRBD2. The trim removed 0 bases at V and 8 bases at J, leaving 4 bases unmatched. The CDR3 extends over 14 amino acids. CDR1 and CDR2 from the germline V gene are SGHTA and FQGNSA.

This clone was found a few times. The gene calls are TRBV5-1 and TRBJ2-3; D might be TRBD2 (6 bases). The CDR3 runs to 14 residues. CDR1 is SGHRS, CDR2 YFSETQ, per germline. Trimming pared 6 bases from V and 3 bases from J, leaving 14 bases between. As DNA, the CDR3 is TGCGCCAGCAAGGAGCAGGAGGGGACAGATACGCAGTATTTT. Amino acid sequence: CASKEQEGTDTQYF.

This chain links TRBV5-1 with TRBJ2-6; D unclear. Germline V gene sequence: CDR1 SGHRS, CDR2 YFSETQ. The ends were cut back, 4 bases at V and 0 bases at J, with 8 bases in the middle. This CDR3 has 15 amino acids. The CDR3 DNA reads as TGCGCCAGCAGCCCAGAATTCTCTGGGGCCAACGTCCTGACTTTC. Translated, it gives CASSPEFSGANVLTF.

The chain has TRBV9 and TRBJ2-7; unclear D gene. Trimming cost V 0 bases and J 6 bases, with 10 bases left between them. The CDR3 extends over 13 amino acids. Germline-derived CDR1 and CDR2 are SGDLS and YYNGEE. CDR3 residues: CASSVGGSTEQYF. CDR3 sequence (DNA): TGTGCCAGCAGCGTAGGAGGCTCCACCGAGCAGTACTTC.

This chain uses TRBV10-3 with TRBJ2-5; a weak D match, TRBD2 (6 bases). Germline-derived CDR1 and CDR2 are ENHRY and SYGVKD. This CDR3 spans 15 amino acids. The V end lost 2 bases, the J end lost 5 bases, and 15 bases lay between the germline ends. CDR3 bases: TGTGCCATCAGTGAGACTAGCACGGCTGAGGAGACCCAGTACTTC. Its translation: CAISETSTAEETQYF.

This chain joins TRBV4-3 and TRBJ1-6; D perhaps matches TRBD1 (6 bases). V gave up 2 bases and J gave up 6 bases, with 11 bases separating them. There are 15 residues in the CDR3. Germline loops: CDR1 LGHNA, CDR2 YSLEER. The chain's CDR3 is CASSQQAGVNSPLHF. The CDR3 bases are TGCGCCAGCAGCCAACAAGCAGGGGTTAATTCACCCCTCCACTTT.

The V call is TRBV4-3, the J call TRBJ2-1, with 12 nucleotides matching TRBD2. J gave up 12 bases and V 0 bases, and 9 bases lay outside the gene matches. Germline CDR1 is LGHNA and CDR2 is YSLEER. This CDR3 spans 16 amino acids. The CDR3 sequence is CASSQDRTSGTSGQFF. The DNA for the CDR3 is TGCGCCAGCAGCCAAGATAGGACTAGCGGGACCTCCGGGCAGTTCTTC.

A few counts support this clone. The chain is built from TRBV6-1 and TRBJ1-1; D perhaps matches TRBD1 (6 bases). Germline V gives CDR1 MNHNS, CDR2 SASEGT. This CDR3 is 13 amino acids long. Trimming cost V 4 bases and J 4 bases, with 10 bases left between them. The CDR3 DNA follows: TGTGCCAGCAGTGTCCAGGGGCTCACTGAAGCTTTCTTT. Amino acids: CASSVQGLTEAFF.

The rearrangement uses TRBV27 and TRBJ1-6; TRBD1 matches 8 bases. The germline V gene has CDR1 MNHEY and CDR2 SMNVEV (reference sequence). Trimming at V came to 4 bases and at J to 9 bases, leaving 8 bases not matched to a gene. The CDR3 runs to 15 residues. The CDR3: CASSSDRAVGSPLHF. The CDR3 DNA reads as TGTGCCAGCAGTTCGGACAGGGCGGTGGGTTCACCCCTCCACTTT.

This chain connects TRBV2 to TRBJ2-7, with 9 bases lining up with TRBD1. V lost 6 bases to trimming and J lost 5 bases; unmatched junction nucleotides: 2. This CDR3 is built from 12 residues. Germline V gene data show CDR1 as SNHLY and CDR2 as FYNNEI. The chain's CDR3 is CASRDRGHEQYF. The CDR3 DNA sequence: TGTGCCAGCAGGGACAGGGGTCACGAGCAGTACTTC.

The rearrangement uses TRBV5-1 and TRBJ2-7, with 10 nucleotides matching TRBD1. This CDR3 contains 14 residues. Germline assignment: CDR1 SGHRS and CDR2 YFSETQ. V shed 7 bases and J 4 bases; nucleotides not matched to a gene: 8. The CDR3 loop reads CASDPGQGKYEQYF. As DNA, the CDR3 is TGCGCCAGCGACCCGGGACAGGGGAAGTACGAGCAGTACTTC.

This chain links TRBV6-1 with TRBJ1-6, with D perhaps TRBD1 (5 bases). The CDR3 length is 14 residues. The V and J ends lost 2 bases and 10 bases respectively, with 12 bases between them. Per germline, CDR1 MNHNS and CDR2 SASEGT. This CDR3 is CASSEWGGKSPLHF. The CDR3 region has the DNA TGTGCCAGCAGTGAATGGGGGGGGAAATCACCCCTCCACTTT.

Remarks on this clone: The junction and the germline gene differ at one end; a read error may be behind it. The chain is built from TRBV7-7 and TRBJ2-5, with 7 bases lining up with TRBD2. This CDR3 has 14 residues. Germline V gene sequence: CDR1 SSHAT, CDR2 FNYEAQ (reference sequence). The CDR3: CASSLGGIQETQYF. DNA for the CDR3: TGTGCTAGCAGCTTGGGAGGGATCCAAGAGACCCAGTACTTC.

The J gene is TRBJ1-1, the V gene TRBV5-1, with unresolved D. The germline V gene has CDR1 SGHRS and CDR2 YFSETQ. The CDR3 contains 16 residues. V was shortened by 4 bases and J by 1 base, with 17 bases between the two germline ends. The CDR3 protein is CASSVRHTGSNTEAFF. In DNA form, the CDR3 reads TGCGCCAGCAGCGTACGACATACGGGGTCGAACACTGAAGCTTTCTTT.

V gene TRBV4-1 combines with J gene TRBJ2-5; TRBD2 might be the D (7 bases). This CDR3 has 15 amino acids. Between the trimmed V and J ends, which lost 2 bases and 5 bases, there was a span of 15 bases. Germline values: CDR1 MGHRA, CDR2 YSYEKL. As DNA, the CDR3 is TGCGCCAGCAGCCAATGGGGGGGGGCCCGGGAGACCCAGTACTTC. Translated: CASSQWGGARETQYF.

V is TRBV7-2 and J is TRBJ2-1, with D perhaps matching TRBD2 (6 bases). From germline, CDR1 is SGHTA and CDR2 FQGNSA. Trimming pared 1 base from V and 6 bases from J, leaving 13 bases between. CDR3 length: 15 residues. The CDR3 loop reads CASSLVETRGNEQFF. As DNA, the CDR3 is TGTGCCAGCAGCTTAGTTGAGACTAGAGGCAATGAGCAGTTCTTC.

This chain links TRBV6-5 with TRBJ1-6; D gene unclear. The ends were cut back, 2 bases at V and 10 bases at J, with 12 bases in the middle. Per the germline V gene, CDR1 is MNHEY and CDR2 is SVGAGI. This CDR3 has 14 amino acids. The CDR3 nucleotides read TGTGCCAGCAGTTACCAGACCCCCGGGTCACCCCTCCACTTT. Protein product: CASSYQTPGSPLHF.

The rearrangement joins TRBV19 to TRBJ2-1; 7 bases fit TRBD1. CDR3 length equals 11 residues. Germline loops: CDR1 LNHDA, CDR2 SQIVND (reference sequence). The V segment lost 7 bases and the J segment 7 bases; nucleotides outside the gene matches: 1. The CDR3 sequence is CASTTGNEQFF. CDR3 bases: TGTGCCAGTACGACAGGGAATGAGCAGTTCTTC. The full variable domain, with the rest looked up from reference TRBV19 and TRBJ2-1, is DGGITQSPKYLFRKEGQNVTLSCEQNLNHDAMYWYRQDPGQGLRLIYYSQIVNDFQKGDIAEGYSVSREKKESFPLTVTSAQKNPTAFYLCASTTGNEQFFGPGTRLTVL.